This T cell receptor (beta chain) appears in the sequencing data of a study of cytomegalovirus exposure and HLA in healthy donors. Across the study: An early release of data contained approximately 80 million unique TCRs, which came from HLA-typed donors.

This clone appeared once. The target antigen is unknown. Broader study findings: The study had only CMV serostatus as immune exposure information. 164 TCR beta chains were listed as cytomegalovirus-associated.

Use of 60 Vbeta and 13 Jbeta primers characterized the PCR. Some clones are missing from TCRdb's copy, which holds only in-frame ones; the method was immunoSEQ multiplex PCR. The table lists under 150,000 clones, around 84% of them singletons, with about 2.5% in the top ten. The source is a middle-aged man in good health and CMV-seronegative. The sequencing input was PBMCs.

CDR3 sequence: CASSLGAGTEAFF. As DNA, the CDR3 is TGCGCCAGCAGCTTGGGTGCGGGGACTGAAGCTTTCTTT. This chain links TRBV5-1 with TRBJ1-1; D not certain. The V end lost 0 bases, the J end lost 5 bases, and 8 bases lay between the germline ends. This CDR3 has 13 amino acids. Germline values: CDR1 SGHRS, CDR2 YFSETQ.